The clone carrying this T cell receptor beta chain showed up just a few times. Its specificity is unknown. PCR amplification relied on 60 Vbeta primers (plus 13 Jbeta primers). Here immunoSEQ multiplex PCR was the method, and the copy in TCRdb shows in-frame clones only, minus some. The sample holds about 130,000 clones, about four fifths seen once. Germline V gene data show CDR1 as SQVTM and CDR2 as ANQGSEA. This CDR3 has 12 amino acids. V lost 6 bases and J 6 bases, leaving 13 bases between the germline ends. The data originate from a study of cytomegalovirus exposure and HLA in healthy donors. Whole-study findings and limits: Researchers catalogued around 150 TCR beta chains as cytomegalovirus-associated. Most likely, a cluster of highly shared sequence variants arose as a sequencing artifact. Earlier analysis looked at TCR beta V segments, and most were productive about 87% or about 30% of the time.

The sample taken for sequencing was PBMCs. The clonotype comes from a man younger than 45 in good health and CMV-seronegative. The chain employs TRBV29-1 and TRBJ2-3, with D uncertain. This chain's CDR3 is CSVVWFGDTQYF. In DNA, the CDR3 is TGCAGCGTCGTGTGGTTCGGGGATACGCAGTATTTT.